Below, 2 T cell receptor beta chains from the same sample are listed, as sequenced in a study of cytomegalovirus exposure and HLA in healthy donors (dated by TCRdb to the late 2010s). The library was made by the immunoSEQ multiplex PCR assay. A mixture of 60 forward primers for TCR Vbeta segments and 13 reverse primers for TCR Jbeta segments was used in the multiplex PCR. TCRdb took this table from immuneACCESS and kept in-frame rearrangements with V and J called. Such tables lack part of the clones; where checked against another copy, unresolved V genes explain under half of the gap, and the rest is unexplained. The sample profile shows roughly 110,000 clones; about 78% of them were found once. The ten largest clones represent approximately 5% of the sample. The specimen was PBMCs. The receptors come from a woman between 25 and 40 years old in good health and CMV-seropositive.

CDR3 coding DNA: TGTGCCAGCAGTGAGGACGGGGCCTACGAGCAGTACTTC. Protein product: CASSEDGAYEQYF. The chain links TRBV9 to TRBJ2-7, with a tentative D call TRBD2 (5 bases). From germline, CDR1 is SGDLS and CDR2 YYNGEE. The V end was cut by 5 bases, the J end by 2 bases, with 11 bases between. The CDR3 spans 13 residues.

J is TRBJ2-5 and V is TRBV2; no reliable D call. Looked up from germline, CDR1 is SNHLY and CDR2 is FYNNEI. V shed 3 bases and J shed 0 bases, with 14 bases lying between them. The CDR3 loop spans 16 amino acids. CDR3 bases: TGTGCCAGCAGTGATTATGGGCAGCTGAACCAAGAGACCCAGTACTTC. Its protein is CASSDYGQLNQETQYF. Using reference TRBV2 and TRBJ2-5 for the parts outside the CDR3, the full variable domain is EPEVTQTPSHQVTQMGQEVILRCVPISNHLYFYWYRQILGQKVEFLVSFYNNEISEKSEIFDDQFSVERPDGSNFTLKIRSTKLEDSAMYFCASSDYGQLNQETQYFGPGTRLLVL.